The present entry profiles one T cell receptor beta chain with its context. Its antigen is unidentified. Synthetic analogs of TCR templates were spiked into every PCR. Sequencing was performed with immunoSEQ multiplex PCR; in TCRdb, only in-frame clones are kept and a portion is missing. In the table there are tens of thousands of clones, approximately 88% of which are singletons. The entry originates in a study of PD-L1 blockade in urothelial cancer. Study details: At 3 weeks after treatment start (second dose) and again at 6 weeks, blood was analyzed. Broader study findings: TCR clonality was measured in pretreatment peripheral blood. Clonality below the median predicted better survival.

The trim removed 3 bases at V and 5 bases at J, leaving 5 bases unmatched. CDR1 and CDR2 from the germline V gene are ENHRY and SYGVKD. The CDR3 consists of 15 residues. Indicated time point: pretreatment peripheral blood. Patient disease was locally advanced or metastatic urothelial carcinoma. This sequence was found in a woman aged 55-70 years with urothelial cancer. This chain connects TRBV10-3 to TRBJ1-4; the match to TRBD1 covers 8 bases. This specimen was PBMCs, taken around atezolizumab (anti-PD-L1) treatment. The CDR3 loop reads CAISDRTGSNEKLFF. The DNA for the CDR3 is TGTGCCATCAGTGATCGGACAGGGTCGAATGAAAAACTGTTTTTT.